This is a list of T cell receptor beta chains from one sample in a study of T cells in Graves' hyperthyroidism and ophthalmopathy. TCRdb recomputed calls from the multiplex PCR reads with MiXCR, one row per CDR3 protein. The sample yields approximately 530,000 distinct CDR3 sequences, over 15% seen once. The sequenced sample consisted of blood. The receptors shown here come from a woman aged 18-30 years with Graves' hyperthyroidism. Each CDR3 is given without its conserved first and last residue. The listing skips clone size in some rows; elsewhere it reads once, few, many or a size class.

clone_size,v_call,j_call,cdr3_aa
few,TRBV5-8,TRBJ1-2,ASSLVKGGGEGYT
many,TRBV18,TRBJ2-7,ASSQYTSDEQY
-,TRBV29-1,TRBJ2-7,SVEGGNSSYEQY
-,TRBV19,TRBJ1-1,ASSIDNRYMNTEAF
-,TRBV6-9,TRBJ2-2,ASSYLGQGAQTGELF
-,TRBV29-1,TRBJ2-4,SVEEGGGGTKNIQY
many,TRBV5-6,TRBJ2-3,ASSWTFSSTDTQY
-,TRBV29-1,TRBJ2-3,SVATRLRGGSADTQY
-,TRBV6-1,TRBJ2-5,ASSKTGTQY
-,TRBV6-2/TRBV6-3,TRBJ2-4,ASSPYGAKNIQY
-,TRBV29-1,TRBJ2-7,SVRGAIYEQY
many,TRBV7-2,TRBJ2-3,ASSPNRFTDTQY
many,TRBV20-1,TRBJ2-6,SARDAGAYSGANVLT
few,TRBV5-4,TRBJ2-3,ASSFRGRRDTQY
many,TRBV15,TRBJ2-7,ATSLKRGTTYEQY
-,TRBV11-2,TRBJ2-6,ASSLVQGWANVLT
-,TRBV19,TRBJ2-3,ASSSRQGGDADTQY
-,TRBV5-6,TRBJ2-5,ASSAAGRAETQY
-,TRBV4-1,TRBJ2-7,ASSQGSSGLSAYEQY
few,TRBV12-3/TRBV12-4,TRBJ2-3,ASSLGGRTQDTQY
-,TRBV5-6,TRBJ1-2,ASSHVSGSRAGGYT
few,TRBV19,TRBJ2-3,ASSKRAGTDTQY
many,TRBV12-3/TRBV12-4,TRBJ1-1,ASSLGVGGSEAF
few,TRBV20-1,TRBJ2-5,SARAGTGSQETQY
few,TRBV4-3,TRBJ2-2,ASSQDGDHNTGELF
-,TRBV18,TRBJ2-6,ASSPGRGFTGANVLT
many,TRBV7-2,TRBJ1-6,ASSLDAVSYNSPLH
few,TRBV7-3,TRBJ2-5,ASSPNGQGAETQY
-,TRBV4-3,TRBJ2-3,ASSQEGGAGAADTQY
many,TRBV6-5,TRBJ1-4,ASSFSRGMVEKLF
many,TRBV20-1,TRBJ1-1,STAAPHRENTEAF
-,TRBV28,TRBJ2-5,ASTPEDRGLGETQY
-,TRBV30,TRBJ1-5,AWSVGGGNQPQH
-,TRBV5-1,TRBJ2-7,ASSTRGMTYEQY
-,TRBV27,TRBJ1-4,ASSLWGANEKLF
few,TRBV24-1,TRBJ1-3,ATSDPAGSGNTIY
-,TRBV20-1,TRBJ2-3,SARDLQGVFTDTQY
-,TRBV4-3,TRBJ1-1,ASSQVGRVRNTEAF
many,TRBV12-3/TRBV12-4,TRBJ2-3,ASSLPRGPTDTQY
-,TRBV29-1,TRBJ1-5,SVGTGDSPNQPQH
many,TRBV28,TRBJ2-7,ASRGAYEQY
many,TRBV2,TRBJ2-3,ASRTGTWGTDTQY
many,TRBV28,TRBJ1-1,ASSLPVFDRANTEAF
-,TRBV20-1,TRBJ2-5,SASDYLRETQY
-,TRBV29-1,TRBJ1-2,SVDFPGQLYGYT
-,TRBV25-1,TRBJ1-2,ASSEWGGTGGGYT
many,TRBV30,TRBJ2-1,AWSVRAGQVRHEQF